The T cell receptor (beta chain) under discussion was sequenced for a study of beta chain features in type 1 diabetes. This clone was picked up a small number of times. Its antigen is undetermined. Overall study findings and caveats: The naive, central memory and Treg TCRB repertoires looked more alike in patients than they did in healthy donors.

Expressed TCRB transcripts got sequenced, as all isolated RNA was reverse transcribed. Only in-frame clones appear in the TCRdb table, and some are missing; sequencing was by immunoSEQ multiplex PCR. The sample has 970,000 or so clones; under 20% are singletons. Each sorted population was over 98% pure. Germline V gives CDR1 SGHTA, CDR2 FQGTGA. The CDR3 contains 13 residues. The V and J ends lost 6 bases and 7 bases respectively, with 16 bases between them. The genes are TRBV7-3 and TRBJ2-7, with D perhaps matching TRBD2 (5 bases). The sequencing sample was made of naive CD4+ T cells from blood. The receptor comes from a woman younger than 30 in good health. In DNA, the CDR3 is TGTGCCAGCAGTCGGAGTCTCTCGGGGGAGCAGTACTTC. This encodes CASSRSLSGEQYF.